These 15 T cell receptor beta chains share one sample of origin, sequenced in a study. MiXCR was run by TCRdb on the 5' RACE reads, yielding one entry per CDR3 protein. Found here are 45,000 to 70,000 distinct CDR3 sequences, around a quarter of them singletons; the top ten hold less than 3.5%. Specimen: tumor-infiltrating memory CD4+ T cells sorted from the breast tumor. Subset reported: memory CD4+ T cells, CD4+CD45RO+CD25-. The receptors here all came from a female donor with breast cancer.

This clonotype was detected a few times. This chain connects TRBV7-2 to TRBJ1-1, with 8 bases identical to TRBD1. Per germline, CDR1 SGHTA and CDR2 FQGNSA. V gave up 5 bases and J gave up 4 bases; unmatched junction bases: 6. This CDR3 is built from 14 residues. The CDR3 nucleotides are TGTGCCAGCAGCCTCAGGGGGCAGGTCACTGAAGCTTTCTTT. Residues: CASSLRGQVTEAFF. Full variable domain (rest looked up from reference TRBV7-2 and TRBJ1-1): GAGVSQSPSNKVTEKGKDVELRCDPISGHTALYWYRQSLGQGLEFLIYFQGNSAPDKSGLPSDRFSAERTGGSVSTLTIQRTQQEDSAVYLCASSLRGQVTEAFFGQGTRLTVV.

This CDR3 is CASSATIGGPLHF. In DNA form, the CDR3 reads TGTGCCAGCAGCGCTACGATAGGGGGTCCCCTCCACTTT. This chain connects TRBV5-6 to TRBJ1-6; a weak D match, TRBD1 (6 bases). Germline V gene sequence: CDR1 SGHDT, CDR2 YYEEEE. The CDR3 is 13 amino acids. V lost 4 bases to trimming and J lost 13 bases, with 15 bases between them.

This clonotype showed up just a few times. The chain links TRBV6-1 to TRBJ2-3; TRBD2 matches 12 bases. Germline V lookup: CDR1 MNHNS, CDR2 SASEGT. Trimming took 6 bases from V and 2 from J; bases not matched to a gene: 6. The CDR3 covers 16 residues. This chain's CDR3 is CASRGGLAGHTDTQYF. The CDR3 DNA reads as TGTGCCAGCAGAGGGGGACTAGCGGGCCACACAGATACGCAGTATTTT.

This clonotype occurred a few times. This chain links TRBV18 with TRBJ2-3; TRBD1 might be the D (5 bases). Germline-derived CDR1 and CDR2 are KGHSH and LQKENI. The CDR3 is 15 residues long. Trimming removed 3 bases from V and 2 bases from J, with 12 bases in between. The CDR3 region has the DNA TGTGCCAGCTCACCCTTTACCGGACACACAGATACGCAGTATTTT. Protein sequence: CASSPFTGHTDTQYF.

This clonotype was recorded a few times. This chain connects TRBV5-1 to TRBJ1-1; D not certain. From germline, CDR1 is SGHRS and CDR2 YFSETQ. The V end was cut by 5 bases, the J end by 0 bases, with 8 bases between. The CDR3 extends over 13 amino acids. In nucleotides, the CDR3 is TGCGCCAGCAGTGGCAGGATGAACACTGAAGCTTTCTTT. Its protein is CASSGRMNTEAFF.

On this clonotype: One junction end does not reproduce the germline sequence, and a read error may be involved. This rearrangement joins TRBV29-1 to TRBJ1-6; TRBD1 agrees at 7 bases. There are 15 residues in the CDR3. CDR1 SQVTM and CDR2 ANQGSEA come from the germline V gene. This CDR3 is CSVEGDSSYSSPLHF. DNA of the CDR3: TGCAGCGTTGAAGGGGACAGCTCCTATAGTTCACCCCTCCACTTT.

The chain uses TRBV7-2 and TRBJ2-7; D ambiguous. Germline CDR1 is SGHTA and CDR2 is FQGNSA. Trimming stripped 2 bases from V and 6 bases from J, with 14 bases between. CDR3 size: 14 residues. The CDR3 region is CASSLLLDPPEQYF. CDR3 DNA sequence: TGTGCCAGCAGCTTATTATTGGACCCGCCCGAGCAGTACTTC.

Only a few counts were recorded for this clonotype. The rearrangement uses TRBV7-8 and TRBJ1-3, with D unresolved. V was shortened by 0 bases and J by 4 bases, with 10 bases between the two germline ends. Germline-derived CDR1 and CDR2 are SGHVS and FQNEAQ. CDR3 length equals 15 residues. CDR3 amino acids: CASSLASVGGNTIYF. The CDR3 DNA is TGTGCCAGCAGCTTAGCCTCAGTGGGCGGAAACACCATATATTTT.

The chain couples TRBV5-6 to TRBJ2-5; 11 nucleotides agree with TRBD2. This CDR3 has 15 amino acids. Germline V gene lookup returns CDR1 SGHDT and CDR2 YYEEEE. V was clipped by 3 bases and J by 2 bases; unmatched bases: 3. The CDR3 nucleotides are TGTGCCAGCAGCTGGGGACTAGCGGAACAAGAGACCCAGTACTTC. This translates into CASSWGLAEQETQYF.

Comments on this clonotype: The germline gene is not matched at one end of the junction; a read error may be the cause. This rearrangement joins TRBV6-1 to TRBJ2-1; tentative D call: TRBD2 (6 bases). CDR1 MNHNS and CDR2 SASEGT come from the germline V gene. CDR3 length equals 13 residues. For the CDR3, the DNA is TGTGCCAGCCGGGGTAGCGGACGAGGCAGCCTGTACTTC. Protein sequence: CASRGSGRGSLYF.

The genes are TRBV4-3 and TRBJ2-5, with 7 bases aligning to TRBD2. The V gene's germline CDR1 is LGHNA and CDR2 YSLEER. CDR3 length: 14 amino acids. With V trimmed by 2 bases and J by 2 bases, 2 bases remained unmatched. The CDR3 DNA reads as TGCGCCAGCAGCCAATCAGCGGGACAAGAGACCCAGTACTTC. Its translation is CASSQSAGQETQYF.

As regards this clonotype: One base away lies a much larger clone, so this may be a sequencing read error. V usage is TRBV6-2 or TRBV6-3 and J usage is TRBJ1-2; D unresolved. CDR3 length: 14 residues. Germline CDR1 MNHEY, CDR2 SVGEGT. CDR3 nucleotide sequence: TGTGCCAGCAGTACTGGCGGGCAGATCTATGGCGACACCTTC. Residues: CASSTGGQIYGDTF.

The rearrangement joins TRBV6-6 to TRBJ2-1; tentatively, D is TRBD2 (5 bases). This CDR3 is 12 amino acids long. Germline V gives CDR1 MNHNY, CDR2 SVGAGI (reference sequence). Between the trimmed V and J ends, which lost 6 bases and 9 bases, there was a span of 12 bases. The CDR3 bases are TGTGCCAGCAGGGACCGCGAGGGTGAGCAGTTCTTC. It encodes CASRDREGEQFF.

This clonotype came up a few times. The chain uses TRBV7-9 and TRBJ2-1; D possibly corresponds to TRBD2 (5 bases). The length of the CDR3 is 17 residues. The germline V and J ends were trimmed by 4 bases and 0 bases, with 16 bases remaining between them. Germline V CDR1 and CDR2: SEHNR, FQNEAQ (reference sequence). Here the CDR3 DNA reads TGTGCCAGCAGCTCCCCCCGAAGCGGACCCTCCTACAATGAGCAGTTCTTC. Translated: CASSSPRSGPSYNEQFF.

The table lists this clonotype with a few counts. This rearrangement joins TRBV9 to TRBJ1-1, with D unresolved. Between the trimmed V and J ends, which lost 0 bases and 4 bases, there was a span of 10 bases. Germline V gives CDR1 SGDLS, CDR2 YYNGEE. The CDR3 loop spans 14 amino acids. The CDR3 coding sequence is TGTGCCAGCAGCGTAGGGGAAAGGGTCACTGAAGCTTTCTTT. Its protein product is CASSVGERVTEAFF.